Below are 28 T cell receptor beta chains sequenced from a single sample in a study of CD8+CD57+ T cells in acquired aplastic anemia. Researchers used genomic DNA as the template to profile TCR beta VDJ and CDR3. Using its own MiXCR run on the reads, TCRdb lists one record per CDR3 protein. The data show about 210,000 distinct CDR3 sequences, approximately 57% seen once. The sample taken for sequencing was sorted CD4+, CD8+, or CD8+CD57+ T cells (not recorded which) from PBMCs. The receptors shown here come from a human donor in good health.

CDR3 sequence reads: CASSLGSGLETQYF. The DNA for the CDR3 is TGTGCCAGCAGCTTAGGGAGTGGCTTGGAGACCCAGTACTTC. The chain combines TRBV7-2 with TRBJ2-5, with D unclear. This CDR3 region has 14 residues. V gave up 1 base and J gave up 5 bases, with 11 bases separating them. CDR1 is SGHTA and CDR2 is FQGNSA in the germline V gene.

A word on this clonotype: A junction boundary mismatches the germline segment, possibly from a read error. The chain has TRBV10-3 and TRBJ2-2; perhaps TRBD1 as D (6 bases). The CDR3 is 14 amino acids. CDR1 is ENHRY, CDR2 SYGVKD, per germline. The CDR3: CASSSQGNTGELFF. The CDR3 coding sequence is TGTGCCAGCAGTTCACAGGGCAACACCGGGGAGCTGTTTTTT.

V is TRBV11-2 and J is TRBJ1-2; 7 nucleotides match TRBD1. This CDR3 has 15 residues. Germline trimming cut 3 bases from V and 4 bases from J; bases unmatched to any gene: 8. In germline, CDR1 is SGHAT, CDR2 FQNNGV. In nucleotides, the CDR3 is TGTGCCAGCAGCTTCGGACAGGCGGAAACCTATGGCTACACCTTC. Translated: CASSFGQAETYGYTF.

On this clonotype: Possible read error: a much larger clone is one base away. This chain links TRBV7-9 with TRBJ2-7, with 7 bases matching TRBD2. The CDR3 is 15 residues long. CDR1 is SEHNR and CDR2 is FQNEAQ in the germline V gene (reference sequence). The CDR3 DNA is TGTGCCAGCAGCTATTCGGGGGGTTACTCCCACGAGCAGTACTTC. It encodes CASSYSGGYSHEQYF.

The chain joins TRBV4-2 to TRBJ2-7; D remains unclear. V gave up 0 bases and J gave up 3 bases, with 9 bases separating them. The CDR3 spans 14 residues. Germline lookup yields CDR1 LGHNA and CDR2 YNFKEQ. The CDR3: CASSQELSNYEQYF. The CDR3 DNA follows: TGTGCCAGCAGCCAAGAATTGTCCAACTACGAGCAGTACTTC.

Ten or more counts support this clonotype. V gene TRBV3-1 combines with J gene TRBJ2-7; 7 nucleotides match TRBD1. The trim removed 4 bases at V and 6 bases at J, leaving 6 bases unmatched. This CDR3 spans 13 amino acids. Germline CDR1 and CDR2: LGHDT and YNNKEL (reference sequence). The CDR3 DNA sequence: TGTGCCAGCAGCCCCAAGACAGGGTTCGAGCAGTACTTC. It is translated as CASSPKTGFEQYF.

The chain recombines TRBV19 with TRBJ2-3; perhaps TRBD2 as D (6 bases). CDR3 length: 13 residues. V shed 11 bases and J shed 0 bases, with 12 bases lying between them. Germline CDR1 and CDR2: LNHDA and SQIVND (reference sequence). CDR3 nucleotides: TGTGCCGCGGGGACTTCTAGCACAGATACGCAGTATTTT. Its translation is CAAGTSSTDTQYF.

This chain joins TRBV19 and TRBJ2-5, with D possibly TRBD2 on 5 matching bases. CDR3 size: 15 residues. V lost 4 bases, J lost 2 bases, and 14 bases lay in between. Germline V gene sequence: CDR1 LNHDA, CDR2 SQIVND (reference sequence). The chain's CDR3 is CASSTTSSGQETQYF. DNA for the CDR3: TGTGCCAGTAGTACCACCAGCAGCGGACAAGAGACCCAGTACTTC.

In DNA form, the CDR3 reads TGTGCCAGCAGCTTAAATGAAGCTTTCTTT. Its translation is CASSLNEAFF. The chain is built from TRBV7-2 and TRBJ1-1, with D hard to call. V lost 2 bases and J lost 7, with 2 bases in between. CDR3 length: 10 residues. Germline V gives CDR1 SGHTA, CDR2 FQGNSA.

The genes are TRBV20-1 and TRBJ2-1; 11 bases map to TRBD2. Trimming removed 7 bases from V and 6 bases from J; junction bases left unmatched: 5. Per the germline V gene, CDR1 is DFQATT and CDR2 is SNEGSKA (reference sequence). This CDR3 has 13 amino acids. The CDR3 region has the DNA TGCAGTGGTGCGGGACTAGCGGCCAATGAGCAGTTCTTC. The encoded protein is CSGAGLAANEQFF.

In its sample, this clonotype was seen many times. This chain joins TRBV12-3 or TRBV12-4 and TRBJ1-2; TRBD1 aligns across 7 bases. Unmatched junction bases numbered 12, after V lost 6 bases and J lost 8 bases. CDR3 size: 14 residues. CDR3 region: CASRSQGGFGGYTF. CDR3 bases: TGTGCCAGCAGGAGTCAGGGGGGTTTCGGAGGCTACACCTTC.

The chain uses TRBV2 and TRBJ2-7; D is unclear. Deletions cut 7 bases from V and 3 bases from J, with 7 bases between. Looked up from germline, CDR1 is SNHLY and CDR2 is FYNNEI. CDR3 length: 11 amino acids. The CDR3 nucleotides are TGTGCCAGCACACGGTTCTACGAGCAGTACTTC. Translation: CASTRFYEQYF.

The chain uses TRBV7-9 and TRBJ2-7; weak D call: TRBD2 (6 bases). The CDR3 is made up of 14 amino acids. The V end was cut by 4 bases, the J end by 6 bases, with 16 bases between. The V gene's germline CDR1 is SEHNR and CDR2 FQNEAQ (reference sequence). CDR3 DNA sequence: TGTGCCAGCAGCTCCCACGGGGGTCGGCGCGAGCAGTACTTC. Protein product: CASSSHGGRREQYF.

This chain links TRBV29-1 with TRBJ2-7; tentatively, D is TRBD2 (5 bases). Germline V gene sequence: CDR1 SQVTM, CDR2 ANQGSEA. The germline V and J ends were trimmed by 0 bases and 1 base, with 13 bases remaining between them. This CDR3 is built from 15 residues. The CDR3 sequence: CSVEEERGLSYEQYF. The CDR3 region has the DNA TGCAGCGTTGAAGAGGAGAGAGGGCTTTCCTACGAGCAGTACTTC.

This chain links TRBV7-3 with TRBJ2-1; a weak D match, TRBD1 (5 bases). Per germline, CDR1 SGHTA and CDR2 FQGTGA. The CDR3 sequence is 13 residues long. Trimming removed 5 bases from V and 6 bases from J, with 11 bases in between. The CDR3 protein is CASSRVDTNEQFF. The CDR3 bases are TGTGCCAGCAGCCGGGTGGACACCAATGAGCAGTTCTTC. The full variable domain, with the rest looked up from reference TRBV7-3 and TRBJ2-1, is GAGVSQTPSNKVTEKGKYVELRCDPISGHTALYWYRQSLGQGPEFLIYFQGTGAADDSGLPNDRFFAVRPEGSVSTLKIQRTERGDSAVYLCASSRVDTNEQFFGPGTRLTVL.

CDR3 in amino acids: CARDPGGHSYEQYF. The CDR3 bases are TGTGCTAGAGACCCCGGGGGCCACTCCTACGAGCAGTACTTC. J is TRBJ2-7 and V is TRBV19; D possibly matches TRBD1 or TRBD2 (6 bases each). CDR1 is LNHDA, CDR2 SQIVND, per germline (reference sequence). This CDR3 comprises 14 residues.

This chain links TRBV2 with TRBJ1-1; TRBD1 aligns across 8 bases. V dropped 3 bases and J dropped 4; count of bases not matched to a gene: 4. The CDR3 is made up of 14 amino acids. From germline, CDR1 is SNHLY and CDR2 FYNNEI. The CDR3 sequence is CASSEAGGFTEAFF. DNA for the CDR3: TGTGCCAGCAGTGAGGCAGGGGGCTTCACTGAAGCTTTCTTT.

This clonotype occurred a few times. The rearrangement joins TRBV2 to TRBJ2-7; D not certain. V lost 10 bases and J 6 bases, leaving 13 bases between the germline ends. The CDR3 has 11 residues. CDR1 is SNHLY, CDR2 FYNNEI, per germline. The CDR3: CATRAVGEQYF. For the CDR3, the DNA is TGTGCCACCCGGGCGGTAGGCGAGCAGTACTTC.

The V and J genes are TRBV24-1 and TRBJ2-1, with 12 bases lining up with TRBD2. CDR3 size: 14 residues. The V segment lost 7 bases and the J segment 9 bases; nucleotides outside the gene matches: 6. The germline CDR1 and CDR2 sequences are KGHDR and SFDVKD. The CDR3 sequence: CATSLAGGPGEQFF. As DNA, the CDR3 is TGTGCCACCAGCCTAGCGGGAGGGCCGGGTGAGCAGTTCTTC.

On this clonotype: A junction end diverges from the germline sequence, so it may reflect a read error. This chain connects TRBV29-1 to TRBJ2-1; D not resolved. The CDR3 covers 14 residues. Looked up from germline, CDR1 is SQVTM and CDR2 is ANQGSEA. The CDR3 sequence is CSGVPVRTTDEQFF. The CDR3 region has the DNA TGCAGCGGGGTACCGGTACGAACTACCGATGAGCAGTTTTTC.

This clonotype was recorded many times. V is TRBV2 and J is TRBJ1-1, with D possibly being TRBD1 (6 bases). CDR1 SNHLY and CDR2 FYNNEI come from the germline V gene. CDR3 length: 15 amino acids. Trimming left V 8 bases short and J 5 bases short, with 21 bases between. The CDR3 region has the DNA TGTGCCAGCGATAGAGGGGGGAAGGGATGGACTGAAGCTTTCTTT. As protein: CASDRGGKGWTEAFF.

This clonotype was seen a few times. The V gene is TRBV29-1, the J gene TRBJ1-2; 7 bases fit TRBD1. The V and J ends lost 5 bases and 6 bases, in that order; junction bases with no gene match: 9. The V gene's germline CDR1 is SQVTM and CDR2 ANQGSEA. The CDR3 sequence is 13 residues long. This CDR3 reads CSVRTGGGNGYTF. CDR3 DNA: TGCAGCGTTAGGACAGGAGGAGGGAATGGCTACACCTTC.

CDR3 region: CSASLVHEQYF. The DNA for the CDR3 is TGCAGTGCTAGTCTAGTTCACGAGCAGTACTTC. The chain couples TRBV20-1 to TRBJ2-7; D not certain. CDR3 size: 11 residues. Germline V lookup: CDR1 DFQATT, CDR2 SNEGSKA (reference sequence). V lost 3 bases, J lost 5 bases, and 8 bases lay in between.

This clonotype showed up many times. The chain uses TRBV4-2 and TRBJ2-1; 10 bases agree with TRBD2. V trimming: 4 bases; J trimming: 10 bases; junction bases outside the gene matches: 16. CDR3 length: 17 amino acids. CDR1 is LGHNA and CDR2 is YNFKEQ in the germline V gene. Here the CDR3 DNA reads TGTGCCAGCAGCCCCGGAGGGCAGGGACTAGCGACGGAGGAGCAGTTCTTC. This gives the protein CASSPGGQGLATEEQFF.

This chain connects TRBV25-1 to TRBJ2-2, with unresolved D. Trimming took 6 bases from V and 7 from J, leaving 12 bases between them. The CDR3 extends over 13 amino acids. The germline V gene has CDR1 MGHDK and CDR2 SYGVNS. The chain's CDR3 is CASRSRGGGELFF. CDR3 coding DNA: TGTGCCAGCAGGTCGAGAGGCGGCGGGGAGCTGTTTTTT.

In this sample, this clonotype turned up a few times. The chain links TRBV24-1 to TRBJ2-7; either TRBD1 or TRBD2 may fit D (6 bases each). The CDR3 contains 16 residues. The germline V gene encodes CDR1 KGHDR and CDR2 SFDVKD. With 2 bases removed from V and 4 bases from J, the gap between germline ends came to 17 bases. The CDR3 here is CATSDSGANLGYEQYF. As DNA, the CDR3 is TGTGCCACCAGTGATTCGGGGGCTAACCTTGGGTACGAGCAGTACTTC.

The genes are TRBV15 and TRBJ1-2, with D possibly TRBD1 on 5 matching bases. Trimming removed 0 bases at V and 6 bases at J, with 14 bases between. Per the germline V gene, CDR1 is LNHNV and CDR2 is YYDKDF (reference sequence). The CDR3 length is 15 residues. The CDR3 DNA is TGTGCCACCAGCAGAGATCCGGGGGGAGGGGATGGCTACACCTTC. It is translated as CATSRDPGGGDGYTF.

V and J are TRBV7-3 and TRBJ2-3, with TRBD2 identical over 10 bases. The CDR3 length is 15 residues. Germline values: CDR1 SGHTA, CDR2 FQGTGA. The trim removed 8 bases at V and 11 bases at J, leaving 16 bases unmatched. CDR3 sequence (DNA): TGTGCCAGCGGTGGGCTAGCGGGGGCGTACAATGAGCAGTATTTT. Its translation: CASGGLAGAYNEQYF.